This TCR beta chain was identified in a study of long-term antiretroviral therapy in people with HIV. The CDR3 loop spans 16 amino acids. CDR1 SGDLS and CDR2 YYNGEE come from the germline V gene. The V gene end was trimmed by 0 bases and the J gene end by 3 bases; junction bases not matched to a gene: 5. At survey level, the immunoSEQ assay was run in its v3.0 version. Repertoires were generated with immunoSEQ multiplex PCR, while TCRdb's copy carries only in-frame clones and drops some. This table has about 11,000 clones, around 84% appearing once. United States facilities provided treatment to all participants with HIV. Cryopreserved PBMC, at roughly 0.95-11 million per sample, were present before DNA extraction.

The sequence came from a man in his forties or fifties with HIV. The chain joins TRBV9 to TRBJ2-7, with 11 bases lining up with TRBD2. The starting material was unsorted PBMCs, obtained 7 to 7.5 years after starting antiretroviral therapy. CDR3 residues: CASSVGPSGGFYEQYF. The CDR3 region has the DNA TGTGCCAGCAGCGTAGGTCCTAGCGGGGGGTTCTACGAGCAGTACTTC. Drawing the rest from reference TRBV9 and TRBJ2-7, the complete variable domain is DSGVTQTPKHLITATGQRVTLRCSPRSGDLSVYWYQQSLDQGLQFLIQYYNGEERAKGNILERFSAQQFPDLHSELNLSSLELGDSALYFCASSVGPSGGFYEQYFGPGTRLTVT.